This T cell receptor beta chain was captured in a study of blood T cell repertoires in COVID-19. About the study: Samples of COVID-19 (acute and convalescent) were obtained from the United States, Italy and Spain. Sample material is recorded as cDNA or gDNA derived from T cells, B-cell-depleted T cells, or PBMCs.

As originally analysed: The assay estimated nucleated cells by amplifying reference gene primers. Sequenced by immunoSEQ multiplex PCR; TCRdb stores in-frame clones only, minus some. V and J calls and clone size are as listed in that table; D and trimming were resolved from the DNA. The table includes a few hundred thousand clones, approximately 88% detected once. Germline V CDR1 and CDR2: LNHDA, SQIVND (reference sequence). CDR3 size: 14 residues. After removal of 7 bases from V and 4 bases from J, the junction contained 8 bases not matched to a gene. This clone was detected once. Enrollment of patients from Seattle took place during active infection, with longitudinal follow-up.

This receptor was taken from a young woman with COVID-19, enrolled during active disease. Sequencing was performed on peripheral blood. The rearrangement links TRBV19 to TRBJ2-3, with 7 positions matching TRBD2. The CDR3 sequence is CASNMGRAADTQYF. The CDR3 nucleotides read TGTGCCAGTAACATGGGGAGGGCGGCAGATACGCAGTATTTT.